The entry below gives a single T cell receptor beta chain sequence along with its context. Antigen specificity is unknown. The record originates from a study of T cell responses to AZD1222 COVID-19 vaccine. Findings of the study overall: The study found vaccine-associated CD4 TCRs spanning spike, dominant at 160-218 and 743-854. Targets within unmutated variant regions were reportedly found for nearly half of spike-specific TCRs. At study baseline, merely five or six AZD1222 recipients were seropositive.

This table comes from immunoSEQ multiplex PCR, and its TCRdb copy is limited to in-frame clones, with some not included. Of under 60,000 clones listed, roughly 80% were seen once; the top ten hold about 9.4%. The sample was peripheral blood, taken on day 0 of AZD1222 vaccination. The sequence was obtained from an adult in good health.

In DNA, the CDR3 is TGTGCCAGCAGGGTGGATGGAGGTACGAATGAGCAGTTCTTC. Its translation: CASRVDGGTNEQFF. V is TRBV28 and J is TRBJ2-1, with D possibly TRBD2 on 5 matching bases. CDR1 MDHEN and CDR2 SYDVKM come from the germline V gene. The V end was cut by 6 bases, the J end by 7 bases, with 16 bases between. CDR3 length equals 14 residues.